This section outlines one TCR beta chain sequence together with its context. These data are taken from a study of T cells in Graves' hyperthyroidism and ophthalmopathy. Calling Graves' hyperthyroidism stable meant ophthalmopathy did not progress within 18 months. Patients were aged 18 to 65, had disease duration under 2 months, and had newly diagnosed hyperthyroidism. Lactation, pregnancy, other autoimmune disease or uncontrolled infection led to exclusion of patients. PBMCs were derived from about 10 ml fresh peripheral blood. Researchers took RNA transcripts and amplified the TCR beta CDR3 regions from them. The HTBI primer set drove a first-round RT-PCR of the TCR CDR3. A single record per CDR3 protein comes from TCRdb applying MiXCR to the multiplex PCR reads. The top ten clones hold less than 75% of a sample with some 350,000 distinct CDR3 sequences, 25% of them seen once. This CDR3 spans 12 amino acids. Per germline, CDR1 DFQATT and CDR2 SNEGSKA (reference sequence).

This receptor was identified in a man over 45 with Graves' hyperthyroidism. The source material was blood. The V gene is TRBV20-1, the J gene TRBJ2-3; tentatively, D is TRBD2 (5 bases). The CDR3 is CSSWENTDTQYF. The DNA of the CDR3 is TGCAGCAGTTGGGAGAACACAGATACGCAGTATTTT.